This is a list of T cell receptor beta chains from one sample in a study of brain T cells in children with intractable seizures. Sequencing was performed with immunoSEQ multiplex PCR; in TCRdb, only in-frame clones are kept and a portion is missing. Among 300,000 to 400,000 clones listed, over 90% were seen once. The sample was peripheral blood, taken roughly 5 months after surgery. The receptor source for this set is a boy under two years old with tuberous sclerosis and intractable seizures. Both conserved end residues are part of each CDR3. A D gene is named only where the DNA matches it firmly. Some rows mark clone size as missing; the rest say once, few, many or name a class of expanded clone.

j_call clone_size v_call d_call cdr3_nt cdr3_aa
TRBJ2-1 - TRBV6-6 - TGTGCCAGCAGTTACCCGGGGCATGAGCAGTTCTTC CASSYPGHEQFF
TRBJ2-2 - TRBV9 - TGTGCCAGCAGCTCTCGTCCCTCTAACACCGGGGAGCTGTTTTTT CASSSRPSNTGELFF
TRBJ1-1 - TRBV27 - TGTGCCAGCAGTTTATACGCTATCATCCGCGTAGGAAGGAACACTGAAGCTTTCTTT CASSLYAIIRVGRNTEAFF
TRBJ1-1 - TRBV5-4 - TGTGCCAGCAGTTCCACAGCCAGGGACACTGAAGCTTTCTTT CASSSTARDTEAFF
TRBJ2-7 once TRBV6-1 TRBD1 TGTGCCAGCAGTGACCCGGGACAGGGGCTTCGCTACGAGCAGTACTTC CASSDPGQGLRYEQYF
TRBJ1-2 - TRBV19 TRBD1 TGTGCCAGTAATACAGGGGGCGATTGGGCTATTGGGAATGGCTACACCTTC CASNTGGDWAIGNGYTF
TRBJ1-1 - TRBV2 TRBD1 TGTGCCAGCATTCTCCCAGGGGGCAGGGACACTGAAGCTTTCTTT CASILPGGRDTEAFF
TRBJ2-5 once TRBV5-6 - TGTGCCAGCAGCTCAACCACACCATTCCAAGAGACCCAGTACTTC CASSSTTPFQETQYF
TRBJ2-7 - TRBV30 TRBD2 TGTGCCTGGAGTGTCTTGGCAGGGAGGGACGAGCAGTACTTC CAWSVLAGRDEQYF
TRBJ2-3 - TRBV6-2/TRBV6-3 TRBD2 TGTGCCAGCAGTTACCTATCTAGCGGGAGGCCTAGCACAGATACGCAGTATTTT CASSYLSSGRPSTDTQYF
TRBJ2-7 - TRBV3-1/TRBV3-2 - TGTGCCAGCAGCCAAGATCGGGCCTCTCCCGAGCAGTACTTC CASSQDRASPEQYF
TRBJ2-1 - TRBV7-8 TRBD2 TGTGCCAGCAGCTTAGGTGTCCCGGGACTAGCGGAGACCTACAATGAGCAGTTCTTC CASSLGVPGLAETYNEQFF
TRBJ1-1 - TRBV7-2 - TGTGCCAGCAGCCTCATTAAGAACACTGAAGCTTTCTTT CASSLIKNTEAFF
TRBJ2-3 - TRBV4-2 - TGTGCCAGCAGCCTAGAAAGCAGGAGCACAGATACGCAGTATTTT CASSLESRSTDTQYF
TRBJ2-2 - TRBV5-1 TRBD1 TGCGCCAGCAGCTGGAGACGGGACAGGGGGCAGACCGGGGAGCTGTTTTTT CASSWRRDRGQTGELFF
TRBJ2-7 - TRBV13 TRBD2 TGTGCCAGCAGCTTAGGACTAGCGGGGTACGAGCAGTACTTC CASSLGLAGYEQYF
TRBJ2-7 - TRBV18 - TGTGCCAGCTCACCCCCCAGGGGCAGGGAGGTATACGAGCAGTACTTC CASSPPRGREVYEQYF
TRBJ1-5 - TRBV2 - TGTGCCAGAAAGCTGGGGAATCCCCAGCCCCAGCATTTT CARKLGNPQPQHF
TRBJ2-3 - TRBV7-3 TRBD2 TGTGCCAGCAGCTCAGCGGGAGGGGGAGATACGCAGTATTTT CASSSAGGGDTQYF